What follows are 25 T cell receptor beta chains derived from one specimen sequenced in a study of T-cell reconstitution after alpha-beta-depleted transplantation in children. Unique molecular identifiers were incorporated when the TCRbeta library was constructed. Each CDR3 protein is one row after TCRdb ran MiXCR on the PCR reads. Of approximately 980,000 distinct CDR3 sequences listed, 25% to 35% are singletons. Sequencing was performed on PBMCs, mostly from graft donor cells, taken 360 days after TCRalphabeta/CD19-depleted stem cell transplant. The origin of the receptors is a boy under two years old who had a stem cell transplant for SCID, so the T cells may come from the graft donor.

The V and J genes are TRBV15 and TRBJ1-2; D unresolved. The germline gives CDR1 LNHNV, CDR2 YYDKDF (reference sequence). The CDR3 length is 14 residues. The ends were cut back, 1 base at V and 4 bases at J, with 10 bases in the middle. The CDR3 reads CATSRGTHGYGYTF. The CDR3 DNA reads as TGTGCCACCAGCAGAGGGACCCACGGCTATGGCTACACCTTC.

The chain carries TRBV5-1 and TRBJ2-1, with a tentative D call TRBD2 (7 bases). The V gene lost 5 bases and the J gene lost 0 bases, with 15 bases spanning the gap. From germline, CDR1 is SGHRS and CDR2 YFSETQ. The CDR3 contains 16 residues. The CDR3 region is CASSQTGGYSYNEQFF. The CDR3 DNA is TGCGCCAGCAGTCAGACGGGGGGCTACTCCTACAATGAGCAGTTCTTC.

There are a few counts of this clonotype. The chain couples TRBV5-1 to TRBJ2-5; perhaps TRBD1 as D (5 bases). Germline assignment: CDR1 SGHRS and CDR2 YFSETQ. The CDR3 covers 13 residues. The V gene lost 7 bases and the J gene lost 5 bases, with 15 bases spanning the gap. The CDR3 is CASSAGRWETQYF. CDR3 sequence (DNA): TGCGCCAGCTCTGCAGGGCGGTGGGAGACCCAGTACTTC.

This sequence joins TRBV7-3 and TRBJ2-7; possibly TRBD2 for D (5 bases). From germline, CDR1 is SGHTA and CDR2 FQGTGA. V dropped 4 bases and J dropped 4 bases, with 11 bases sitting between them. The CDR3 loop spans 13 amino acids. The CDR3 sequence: CASSSREKYEQYF. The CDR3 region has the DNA TGTGCCAGCAGCTCCCGGGAAAAATACGAGCAGTACTTC.

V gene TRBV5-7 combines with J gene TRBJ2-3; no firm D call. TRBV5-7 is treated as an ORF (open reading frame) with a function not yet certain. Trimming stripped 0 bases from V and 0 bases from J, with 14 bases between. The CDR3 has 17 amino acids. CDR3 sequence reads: CASSLALHLTSTDTQYF. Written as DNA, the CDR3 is TGTGCCAGCAGCTTGGCCTTACACCTAACTAGCACAGATACGCAGTATTTT.

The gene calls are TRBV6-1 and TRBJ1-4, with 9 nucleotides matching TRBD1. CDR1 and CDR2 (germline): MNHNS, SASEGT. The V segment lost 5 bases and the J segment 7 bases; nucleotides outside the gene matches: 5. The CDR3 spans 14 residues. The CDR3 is CASSRDRGIEKLFF. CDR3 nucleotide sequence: TGTGCCAGCAGTCGCGACAGGGGGATTGAAAAACTGTTTTTT.

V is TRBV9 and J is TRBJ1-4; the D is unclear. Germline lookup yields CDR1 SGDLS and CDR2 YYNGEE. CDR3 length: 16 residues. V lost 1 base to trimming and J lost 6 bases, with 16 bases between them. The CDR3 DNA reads TGTGCCAGCAGCGTACGGCCGGTTGGTCTGGATGAAAAACTGTTTTTT. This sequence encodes CASSVRPVGLDEKLFF.

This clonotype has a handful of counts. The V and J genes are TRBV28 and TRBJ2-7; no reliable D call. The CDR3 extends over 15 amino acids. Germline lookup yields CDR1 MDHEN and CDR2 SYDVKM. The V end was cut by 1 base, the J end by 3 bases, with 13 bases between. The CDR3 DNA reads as TGTGCCAGCAGTTTATACTCGGCCTTTTACTACGAGCAGTACTTC. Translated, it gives CASSLYSAFYYEQYF.

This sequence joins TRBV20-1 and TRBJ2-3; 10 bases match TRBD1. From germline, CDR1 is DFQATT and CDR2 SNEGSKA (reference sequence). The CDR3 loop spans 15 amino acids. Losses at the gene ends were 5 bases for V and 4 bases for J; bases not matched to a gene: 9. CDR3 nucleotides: TGCAGTGCTCGACAGGGGGCCACCAGGGCAGATACGCAGTATTTT. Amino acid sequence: CSARQGATRADTQYF.

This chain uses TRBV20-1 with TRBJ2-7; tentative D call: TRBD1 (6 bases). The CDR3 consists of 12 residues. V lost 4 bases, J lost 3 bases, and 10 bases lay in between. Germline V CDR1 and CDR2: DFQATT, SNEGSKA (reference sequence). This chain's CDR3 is CSAKNRDYEQYF. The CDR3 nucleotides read TGCAGTGCTAAGAACAGGGACTACGAGCAGTACTTC.

CDR3: CSARFGAALAKNIQYF. CDR3 in DNA: TGCAGTGCTAGATTCGGGGCCGCCCTAGCCAAAAACATTCAGTACTTC. J is TRBJ2-4 and V is TRBV20-1; D is perhaps TRBD1 or TRBD2 (5 bases each). The CDR3 has 16 amino acids. V lost 2 bases and J lost 0, with 14 bases in between. CDR1 and CDR2 from the germline V gene are DFQATT and SNEGSKA (reference sequence).

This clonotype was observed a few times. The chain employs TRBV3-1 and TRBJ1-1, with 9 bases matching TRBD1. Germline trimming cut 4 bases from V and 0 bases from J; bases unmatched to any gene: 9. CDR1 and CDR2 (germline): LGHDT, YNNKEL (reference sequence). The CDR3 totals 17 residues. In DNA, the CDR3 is TGTGCCAGCAGCCTTAACAGGGGGCGAAGGATGAACACTGAAGCTTTCTTT. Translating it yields CASSLNRGRRMNTEAFF.

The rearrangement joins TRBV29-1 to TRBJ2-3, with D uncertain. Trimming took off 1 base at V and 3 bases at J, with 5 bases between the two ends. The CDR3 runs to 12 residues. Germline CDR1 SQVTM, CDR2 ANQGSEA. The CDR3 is CSVEGETDTQYF. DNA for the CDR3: TGCAGCGTTGAAGGTGAAACAGATACGCAGTATTTT.

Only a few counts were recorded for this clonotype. The CDR3 sequence: CASSLGLALTYNEQFF. DNA of the CDR3: TGTGCCAGCAGCTTAGGACTAGCGTTGACCTACAATGAGCAGTTCTTC. The chain combines TRBV7-2 with TRBJ2-1, with 8 bases matching TRBD2. V was pared by 1 base and J by 2 bases, with 4 bases of the junction left unmatched. Germline lookup yields CDR1 SGHTA and CDR2 FQGNSA. This CDR3 spans 16 amino acids.

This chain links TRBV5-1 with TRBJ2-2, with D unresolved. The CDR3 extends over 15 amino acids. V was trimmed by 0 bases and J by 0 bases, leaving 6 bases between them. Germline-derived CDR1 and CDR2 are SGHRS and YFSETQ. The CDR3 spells CASSLVSTNTGELFF. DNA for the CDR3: TGCGCCAGCAGCTTGGTTTCCACGAACACCGGGGAGCTGTTTTTT.

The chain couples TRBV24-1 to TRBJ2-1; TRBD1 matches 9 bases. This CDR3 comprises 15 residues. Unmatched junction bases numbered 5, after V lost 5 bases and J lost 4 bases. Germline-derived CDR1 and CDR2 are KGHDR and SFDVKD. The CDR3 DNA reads TGTGCCACCAGTGCCTCGGGGACAGGGTACAATGAGCAGTTCTTC. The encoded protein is CATSASGTGYNEQFF.

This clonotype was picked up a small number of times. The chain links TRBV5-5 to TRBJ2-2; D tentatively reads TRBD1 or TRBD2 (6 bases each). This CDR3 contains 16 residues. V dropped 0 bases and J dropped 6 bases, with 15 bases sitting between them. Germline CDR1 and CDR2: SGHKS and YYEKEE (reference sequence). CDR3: CASSLVVGGGPGELFF. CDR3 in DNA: TGTGCCAGCAGCTTGGTCGTAGGGGGAGGTCCCGGGGAGCTGTTTTTT.

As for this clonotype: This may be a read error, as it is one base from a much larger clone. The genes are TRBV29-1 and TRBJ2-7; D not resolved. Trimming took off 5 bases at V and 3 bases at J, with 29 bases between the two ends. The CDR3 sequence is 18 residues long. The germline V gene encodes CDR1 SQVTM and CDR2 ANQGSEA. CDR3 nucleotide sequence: TGCAGCGTTTTTTCGCTGGCACCGCTCTCTGCGCCTTTCTACGAGCAGTACTTC. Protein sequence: CSVFSLAPLSAPFYEQYF.

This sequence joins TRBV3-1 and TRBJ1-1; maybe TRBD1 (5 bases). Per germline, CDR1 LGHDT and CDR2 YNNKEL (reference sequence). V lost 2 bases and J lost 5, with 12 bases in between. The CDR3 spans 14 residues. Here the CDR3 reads CASSQQGGTTEAFF. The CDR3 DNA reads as TGTGCCAGCAGCCAACAGGGCGGGACGACTGAAGCTTTCTTT.

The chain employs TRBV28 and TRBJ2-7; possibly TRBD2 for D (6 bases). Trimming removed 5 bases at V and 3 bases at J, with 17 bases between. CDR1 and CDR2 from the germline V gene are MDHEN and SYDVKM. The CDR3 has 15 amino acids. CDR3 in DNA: TGTGCCAGCAGTGACACGGGGGTGAAGTACTACGAGCAGTACTTC. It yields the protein CASSDTGVKYYEQYF.

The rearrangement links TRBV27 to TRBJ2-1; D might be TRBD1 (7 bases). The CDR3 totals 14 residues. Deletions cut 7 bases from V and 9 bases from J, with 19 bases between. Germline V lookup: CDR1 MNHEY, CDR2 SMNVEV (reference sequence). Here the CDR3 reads CASTRRGLHSEQFF. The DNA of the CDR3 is TGTGCCAGCACCCGGAGGGGGCTTCATTCTGAGCAGTTCTTC.

The CDR3 sequence: CASSLDRISYNEQFF. The CDR3, as DNA: TGTGCCAGCAGTTTAGACAGAATATCCTACAATGAGCAGTTCTTC. This chain joins TRBV12-3 or TRBV12-4 and TRBJ2-1; D gene ambiguous. Trimming pared 1 base from V and 1 base from J, leaving 8 bases between. The CDR3 has 15 residues.

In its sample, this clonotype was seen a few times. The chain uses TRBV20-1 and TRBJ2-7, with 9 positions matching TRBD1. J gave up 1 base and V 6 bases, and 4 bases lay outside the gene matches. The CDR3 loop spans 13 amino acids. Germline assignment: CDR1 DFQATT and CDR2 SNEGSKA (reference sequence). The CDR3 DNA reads TGCAGTGCCGGGACAGGGCTGTCCTACGAGCAGTACTTC. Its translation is CSAGTGLSYEQYF.

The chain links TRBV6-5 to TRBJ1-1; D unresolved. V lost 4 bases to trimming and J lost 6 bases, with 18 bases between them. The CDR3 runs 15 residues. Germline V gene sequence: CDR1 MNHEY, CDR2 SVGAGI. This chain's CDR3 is CASSSTFTRSPEAFF. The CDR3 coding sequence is TGTGCCAGCAGTTCGACCTTTACTAGAAGCCCTGAAGCTTTCTTT.

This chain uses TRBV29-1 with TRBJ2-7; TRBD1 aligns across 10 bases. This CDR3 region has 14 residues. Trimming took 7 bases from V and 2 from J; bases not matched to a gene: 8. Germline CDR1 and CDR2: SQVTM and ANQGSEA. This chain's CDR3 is CSAQRDRGAYEQYF. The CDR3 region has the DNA TGCAGCGCCCAACGGGACAGGGGAGCCTACGAGCAGTACTTC.